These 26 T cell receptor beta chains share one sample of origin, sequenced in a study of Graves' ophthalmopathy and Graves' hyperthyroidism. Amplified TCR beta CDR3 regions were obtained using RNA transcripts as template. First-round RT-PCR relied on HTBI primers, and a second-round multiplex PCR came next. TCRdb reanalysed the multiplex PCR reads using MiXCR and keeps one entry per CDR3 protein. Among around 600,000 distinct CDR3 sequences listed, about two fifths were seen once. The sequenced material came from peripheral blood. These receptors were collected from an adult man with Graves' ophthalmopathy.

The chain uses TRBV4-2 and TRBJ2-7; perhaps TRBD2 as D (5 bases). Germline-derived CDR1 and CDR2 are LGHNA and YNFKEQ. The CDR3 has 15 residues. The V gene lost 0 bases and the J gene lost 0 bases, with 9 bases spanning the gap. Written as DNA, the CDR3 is TGTGCCAGCAGCCAAGACCAGCGGAGCTCCTACGAGCAGTACTTC. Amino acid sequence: CASSQDQRSSYEQYF.

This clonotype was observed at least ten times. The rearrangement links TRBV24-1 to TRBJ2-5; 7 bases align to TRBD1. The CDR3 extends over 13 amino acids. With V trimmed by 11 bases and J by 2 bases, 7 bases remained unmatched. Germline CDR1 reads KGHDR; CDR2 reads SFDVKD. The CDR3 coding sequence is TGTGCCAGTGGGGCACAGGGGCAAGAGACCCAGTACTTC. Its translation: CASGAQGQETQYF.

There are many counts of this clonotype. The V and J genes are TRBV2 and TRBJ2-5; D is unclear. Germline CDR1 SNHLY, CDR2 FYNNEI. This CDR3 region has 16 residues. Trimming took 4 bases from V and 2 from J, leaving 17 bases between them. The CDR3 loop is CASSGLLGPSQETQYF. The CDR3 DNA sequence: TGTGCCAGCAGTGGCCTTTTGGGCCCCTCACAAGAGACCCAGTACTTC.

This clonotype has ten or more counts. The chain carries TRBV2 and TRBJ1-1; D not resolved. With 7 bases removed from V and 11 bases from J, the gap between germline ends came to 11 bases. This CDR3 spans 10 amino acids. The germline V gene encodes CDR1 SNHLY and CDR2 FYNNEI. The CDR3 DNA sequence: TGTGCCAGCAAGAGTATTAGCGCTTTCTTT. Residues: CASKSISAFF.

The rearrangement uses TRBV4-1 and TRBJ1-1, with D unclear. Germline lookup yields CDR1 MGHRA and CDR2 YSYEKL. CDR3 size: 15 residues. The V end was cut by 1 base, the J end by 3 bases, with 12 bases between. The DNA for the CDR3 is TGCGCCAGCAGCCAAGGAAGACACATTCACACTGAAGCTTTCTTT. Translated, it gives CASSQGRHIHTEAFF.

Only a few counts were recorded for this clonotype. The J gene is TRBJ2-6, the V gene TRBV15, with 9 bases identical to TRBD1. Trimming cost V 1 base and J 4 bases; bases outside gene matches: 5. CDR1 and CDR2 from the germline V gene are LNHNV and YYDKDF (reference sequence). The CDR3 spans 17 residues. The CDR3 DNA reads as TGTGCCACCAGCAGAGCCGGGACAGGGACCGGGGCCAACGTCCTGACTTTC. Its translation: CATSRAGTGTGANVLTF.

CDR3 nucleotides: TGCAGCGTTGAATGGGGGTCCGCGGGCTACACCTTC. Its protein product is CSVEWGSAGYTF. The chain joins TRBV29-1 to TRBJ1-2; D may be TRBD1 (5 bases). V lost 2 bases and J lost 8, with 12 bases in between. Germline lookup yields CDR1 SQVTM and CDR2 ANQGSEA. This CDR3 has 12 amino acids.

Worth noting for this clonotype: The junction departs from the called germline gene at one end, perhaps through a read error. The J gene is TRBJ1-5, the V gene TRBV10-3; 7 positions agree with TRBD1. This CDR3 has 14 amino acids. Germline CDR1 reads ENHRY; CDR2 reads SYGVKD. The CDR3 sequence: CAINRQGDNEPQHF. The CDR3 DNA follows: TGTGCCATCAATCGACAGGGTGACAATGAGCCCCAGCATTTT.

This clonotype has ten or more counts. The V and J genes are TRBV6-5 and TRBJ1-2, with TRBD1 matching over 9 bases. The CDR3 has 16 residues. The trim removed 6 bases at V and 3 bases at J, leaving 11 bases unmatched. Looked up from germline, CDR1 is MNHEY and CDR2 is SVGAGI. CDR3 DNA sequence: TGTGCCAGCAGCCGAACAGCGGGACAGGGCGACTATGGCTACACCTTC. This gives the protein CASSRTAGQGDYGYTF.

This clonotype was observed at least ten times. CDR3 region: CATAQGASGKYEQYF. The CDR3 bases are TGTGCCACCGCTCAGGGGGCTAGCGGGAAATACGAGCAGTACTTC. The chain couples TRBV15 to TRBJ2-7, with D maybe TRBD2 (9 bases). From germline, CDR1 is LNHNV and CDR2 YYDKDF (reference sequence). V was cut by 8 bases and J by 4 bases, with 21 bases left in between. The CDR3 sequence is 15 residues long.

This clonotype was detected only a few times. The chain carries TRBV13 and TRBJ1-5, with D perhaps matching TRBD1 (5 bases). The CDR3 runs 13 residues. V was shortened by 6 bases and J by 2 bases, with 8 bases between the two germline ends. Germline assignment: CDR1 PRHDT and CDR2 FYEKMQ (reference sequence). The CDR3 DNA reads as TGTGCCAGCAGGAGGGACGGCAATCAGCCCCAGCATTTT. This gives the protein CASRRDGNQPQHF.

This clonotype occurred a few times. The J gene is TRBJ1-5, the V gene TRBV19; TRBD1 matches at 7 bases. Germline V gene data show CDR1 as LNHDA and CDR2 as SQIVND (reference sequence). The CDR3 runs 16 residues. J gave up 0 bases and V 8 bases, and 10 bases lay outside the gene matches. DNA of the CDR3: TGTGCCAGTTCTTCCGGGGACAGAAATAGCAATCAGCCCCAGCATTTT. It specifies CASSSGDRNSNQPQHF.

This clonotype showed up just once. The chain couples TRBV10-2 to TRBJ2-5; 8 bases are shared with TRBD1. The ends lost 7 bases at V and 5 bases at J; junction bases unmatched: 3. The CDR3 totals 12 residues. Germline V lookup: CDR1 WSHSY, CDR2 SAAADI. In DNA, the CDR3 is TGCGCCAGCATCCAGGGGGCCGAGACCCAGTACTTC. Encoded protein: CASIQGAETQYF.

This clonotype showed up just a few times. The CDR3 region is CASSTGLAGNNEQFF. CDR3 sequence (DNA): TGTGCCAGCAGCACGGGACTAGCGGGAAACAATGAGCAGTTCTTC. The chain has TRBV25-1 and TRBJ2-1; TRBD2 aligns across 13 bases. CDR1 is MGHDK and CDR2 is SYGVNS in the germline V gene. The trim removed 6 bases at V and 5 bases at J, leaving 4 bases unmatched. The CDR3 is 15 residues long.

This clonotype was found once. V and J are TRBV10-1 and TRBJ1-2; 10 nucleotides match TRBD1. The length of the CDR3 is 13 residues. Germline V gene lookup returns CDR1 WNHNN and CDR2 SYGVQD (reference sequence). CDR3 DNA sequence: TGCGCAACCGGGACAGGGGCCCGTGATGGCTACACCTTC. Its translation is CATGTGARDGYTF.

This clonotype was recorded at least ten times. The CDR3 nucleotides are TGTGCCAGCAGTGATCGGGTGAGCAATCAGCCCCAGCATTTT. Translating it yields CASSDRVSNQPQHF. This rearrangement joins TRBV2 to TRBJ1-5, with D unresolved. The CDR3 loop spans 14 amino acids. The V end lost 3 bases, the J end lost 1 base, and 7 bases lay between the germline ends. Germline-derived CDR1 and CDR2 are SNHLY and FYNNEI.

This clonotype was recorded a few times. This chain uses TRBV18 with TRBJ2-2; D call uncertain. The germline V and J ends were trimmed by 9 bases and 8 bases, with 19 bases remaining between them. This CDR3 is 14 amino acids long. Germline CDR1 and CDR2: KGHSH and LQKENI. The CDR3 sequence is CASVPTGFEGELFF. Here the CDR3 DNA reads TGTGCCAGTGTCCCGACTGGCTTCGAAGGGGAGCTGTTTTTT.

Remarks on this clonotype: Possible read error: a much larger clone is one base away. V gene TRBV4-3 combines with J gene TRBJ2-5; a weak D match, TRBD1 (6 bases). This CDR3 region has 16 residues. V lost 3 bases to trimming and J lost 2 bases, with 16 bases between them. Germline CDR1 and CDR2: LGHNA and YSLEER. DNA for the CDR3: TGCGCCAGCAGCCAGACAGGACGGGCAATACAAGAGACCCAGTACTTC. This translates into CASSQTGRAIQETQYF.

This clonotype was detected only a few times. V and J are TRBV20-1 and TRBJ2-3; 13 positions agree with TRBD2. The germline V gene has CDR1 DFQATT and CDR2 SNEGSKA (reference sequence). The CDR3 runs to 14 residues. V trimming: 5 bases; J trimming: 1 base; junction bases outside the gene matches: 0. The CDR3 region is CSAGTSGGTDTQYF. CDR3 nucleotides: TGCAGTGCTGGGACTAGCGGGGGCACAGATACGCAGTATTTT.

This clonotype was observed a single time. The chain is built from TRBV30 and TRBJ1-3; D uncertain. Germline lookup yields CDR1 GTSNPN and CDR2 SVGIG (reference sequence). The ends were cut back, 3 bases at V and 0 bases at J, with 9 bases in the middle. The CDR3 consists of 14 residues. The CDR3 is CAWRIKSSGNTIYF. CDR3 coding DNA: TGTGCCTGGAGGATAAAGAGCTCTGGAAACACCATATATTTT. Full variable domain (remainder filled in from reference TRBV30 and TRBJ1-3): SQTIHQWPATLVQPVGSPLSLECTVEGTSNPNLYWYRQAAGRGLQLLFYSVGIGQISSEVPQNLSASRPQDRQFILSSKKLLLSDSGFYLCAWRIKSSGNTIYFGEGSWLTVV.

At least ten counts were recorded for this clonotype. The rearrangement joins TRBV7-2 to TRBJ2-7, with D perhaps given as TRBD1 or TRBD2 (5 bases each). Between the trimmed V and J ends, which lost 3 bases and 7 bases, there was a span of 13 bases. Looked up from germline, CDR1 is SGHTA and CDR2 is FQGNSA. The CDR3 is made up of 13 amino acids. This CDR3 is CASSFRGFREQYF. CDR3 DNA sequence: TGTGCCAGCAGCTTTCGGGGCTTTAGGGAGCAGTACTTC.

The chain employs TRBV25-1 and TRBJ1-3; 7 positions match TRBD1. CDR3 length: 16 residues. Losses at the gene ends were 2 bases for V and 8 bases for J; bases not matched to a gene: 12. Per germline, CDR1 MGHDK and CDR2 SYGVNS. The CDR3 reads CASSEPGQTYGYTIYF. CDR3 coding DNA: TGTGCCAGCAGTGAACCGGGACAGACCTATGGCTACACCATATATTTT.

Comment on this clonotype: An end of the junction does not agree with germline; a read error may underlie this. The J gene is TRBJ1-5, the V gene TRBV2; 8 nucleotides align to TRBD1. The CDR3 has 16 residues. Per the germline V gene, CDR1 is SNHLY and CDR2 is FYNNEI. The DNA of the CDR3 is TGTGCCGGCAGTGAAACTGGACAGGGAAGCAATCAGCCCCAGCATTTT. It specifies CAGSETGQGSNQPQHF.

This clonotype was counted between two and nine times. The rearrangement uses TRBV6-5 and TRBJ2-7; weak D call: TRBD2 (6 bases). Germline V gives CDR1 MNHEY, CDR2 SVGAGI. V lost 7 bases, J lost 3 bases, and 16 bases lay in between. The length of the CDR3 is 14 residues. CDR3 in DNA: TGTGCCAGCACCAGGGAGGAAGGGAGCTACGAGCAGTACTTC. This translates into CASTREEGSYEQYF.

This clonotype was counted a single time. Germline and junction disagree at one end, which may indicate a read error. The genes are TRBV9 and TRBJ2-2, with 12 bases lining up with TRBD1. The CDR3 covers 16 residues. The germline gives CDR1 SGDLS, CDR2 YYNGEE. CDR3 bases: TGTGCCAGCAGCGTAGATGGGACAGGGGGCACCGGGGAGCTGCTTTTT. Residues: CASSVDGTGGTGELLF.

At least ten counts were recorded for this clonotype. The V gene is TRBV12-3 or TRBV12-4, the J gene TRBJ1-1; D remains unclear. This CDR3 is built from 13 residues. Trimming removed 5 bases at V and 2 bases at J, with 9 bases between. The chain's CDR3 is CASSAGLNTEAFF. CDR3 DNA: TGTGCCAGCAGTGCCGGACTAAACACTGAAGCTTTCTTT.